The clone carrying this TCR beta chain was detected only a few times. What it recognizes is unknown. This sample is part of a study of T-cell reconstitution after alpha-beta-depleted transplantation in children. General study points: At around two months after transplant, the alpha-beta T cells were reportedly derived from several hundred expanded clones that came from non-depleted graft cells. Surviving recipient T cells and intrathymic progenitors accounted for some patients' high TCRbeta diversity at day 60. T cells produced anew were the main source of T-cell counts and diversity one year after transplant.

During its preparation, the TCRbeta library received unique molecular identifiers. From the PCR reads, TCRdb called clonotypes with MiXCR, one entry per CDR3 protein. The sample shows about 290,000 distinct CDR3 sequences, almost 8% of them seen only once. The CDR3 covers 15 residues. Germline V gene sequence: CDR1 SEHNR, CDR2 FQNEAQ (reference sequence). Trimming took 5 bases from V and 0 from J, leaving 13 bases between them. This sample comprised peripheral blood, obtained 360 days after TCRalphabeta/CD19-depleted stem cell transplant. The V call is TRBV7-9, the J call TRBJ1-2; D remains unclear. This clonotype originated in a female patient between 2 and 10 years old who had a stem cell transplant for Fanconi anemia, so the T cells may come from the graft donor. The CDR3: CASSPEQRANYGYTF. CDR3 sequence (DNA): TGTGCCAGCAGCCCTGAACAGCGAGCTAACTATGGCTACACCTTC. The full variable domain, rest sourced from reference TRBV7-9 and TRBJ1-2, is DTGVSQNPRHKITKRGQNVTFRCDPISEHNRLYWYRQTLGQGPEFLTYFQNEAQLEKSRLLSDRFSAERPKGSFSTLEIQRTEQGDSAMYLCASSPEQRANYGYTFGSGTRLTVV.